The 22 T cell receptor beta chains in this list originate from one sample, sequenced in a study of T cell changes during pregnancy in multiple sclerosis. TCRdb's copy holds only in-frame clones and misses some; the assay was immunoSEQ multiplex PCR. The sample includes about 36,000 clones, more than 75% seen only once; the top ten take more than 5.5%. The sample here was CD8+ T cells from peripheral blood mononuclear cells, taken in the third trimester of pregnancy. The receptor set was obtained from a female donor with multiple sclerosis, enrolled in a pregnancy study.

This clone appeared a single time. This rearrangement joins TRBV6-5 to TRBJ2-3, with D perhaps matching TRBD2 (5 bases). Trimming left V 3 bases short and J 1 base short, with 11 bases between. Per the germline V gene, CDR1 is MNHEY and CDR2 is SVGAGI. CDR3 length equals 15 residues. CDR3 residues: CASSYTGFGTDTQYF. The CDR3 bases are TGTGCCAGCAGTTATACGGGGTTTGGCACAGATACGCAGTATTTT.

This rearrangement joins TRBV5-4 to TRBJ2-1; 9 positions agree with TRBD1. This CDR3 has 16 amino acids. The V gene's germline CDR1 is SGHNT and CDR2 YYREEE (reference sequence). V lost 4 bases, J lost 1 base, and 6 bases stayed unmatched. CDR3 region: CASSPHRGPSYNEQFF. In DNA, the CDR3 is TGTGCCAGCAGCCCTCACAGGGGGCCTTCCTACAATGAGCAGTTCTTC.

The chain employs TRBV7-6 and TRBJ2-7; D perhaps matches TRBD2 (6 bases). The CDR3 spans 13 residues. Germline loops: CDR1 SGHVS, CDR2 FNYEAQ. Trimming took 5 bases from V and 0 from J, leaving 8 bases between them. Here the CDR3 reads CASSQTSSYEQYF. Written as DNA, the CDR3 is TGTGCCAGCAGCCAGACTAGCTCCTACGAGCAGTACTTC.

For the CDR3, the DNA is TGTGCCAGCAGGTTCCCCGGGGGAGAATACGAGCAGTACTTC. It encodes CASRFPGGEYEQYF. V and J are TRBV11-2 and TRBJ2-7, with a possible D match to TRBD2 (6 bases). Germline lookup yields CDR1 SGHAT and CDR2 FQNNGV. Trimming pared 6 bases from V and 4 bases from J, leaving 16 bases between. The CDR3 is 14 amino acids.

The genes are TRBV2 and TRBJ1-5; no firm D call. This CDR3 comprises 13 residues. The germline V and J ends were trimmed by 6 bases and 9 bases, with 15 bases remaining between them. The germline V gene has CDR1 SNHLY and CDR2 FYNNEI. The CDR3 sequence: CASSLRAFWPQHF. The CDR3 nucleotides are TGTGCCAGCAGCCTGAGGGCCTTTTGGCCCCAGCATTTT.

The chain couples TRBV11-3 to TRBJ2-1; tentative D call: TRBD2 (6 bases). Trimming pared 3 bases from V and 7 bases from J, leaving 10 bases between. Germline CDR1 and CDR2: SGHNT and YENEEA. CDR3 length: 13 amino acids. CDR3 coding DNA: TGTGCCAGCAGCTTCACCCGGGGGAATGAGCAGTTCTTC. Amino acids: CASSFTRGNEQFF. Complete variable domain (other parts from reference TRBV11-3 and TRBJ2-1): EAGVVQSPRYKIIEKKQPVAFWCNPISGHNTLYWYLQNLGQGPELLIRYENEEAVDDSQLPKDRFSAERLKGVDSTLKIQPAELGDSAVYLCASSFTRGNEQFFGPGTRLTVL.

The chain joins TRBV10-3 to TRBJ1-5; 8 bases line up with TRBD1. The germline gives CDR1 ENHRY, CDR2 SYGVKD. This CDR3 is built from 15 residues. V lost 2 bases and J lost 5; bases outside the gene matches: 5. Written as DNA, the CDR3 is TGTGCCATCAGTGAGCAGACAGGGGCCCATCAGCCCCAGCATTTT. This encodes CAISEQTGAHQPQHF.

The chain links TRBV30 to TRBJ2-7, with D tentatively TRBD1 (6 bases). The CDR3 runs to 14 residues. The V gene's germline CDR1 is GTSNPN and CDR2 SVGIG (reference sequence). V dropped 1 base and J dropped 6 bases, with 16 bases sitting between them. The chain's CDR3 is CAWSALTGLSEQYF. DNA of the CDR3: TGTGCCTGGAGTGCCCTGACAGGTTTAAGCGAGCAGTACTTC.

V usage is TRBV16 and J usage is TRBJ1-1; D is unresolved. V was cut by 0 bases and J by 2 bases, with 7 bases left in between. Germline assignment: CDR1 KGHSY and CDR2 FQNENV. CDR3 length equals 14 residues. CDR3 amino acids: CASSQSETNTEAFF. The CDR3 DNA follows: TGTGCCAGCAGCCAATCCGAAACTAACACTGAAGCTTTCTTT.

This chain connects TRBV13 to TRBJ1-6; a weak D match, TRBD1 (6 bases). The CDR3 covers 14 residues. CDR1 is PRHDT and CDR2 is FYEKMQ in the germline V gene (reference sequence). V was cut by 5 bases and J by 6 bases, with 11 bases left in between. This CDR3 is CASSPDSSNSPLHF. CDR3 bases: TGTGCCAGCAGCCCGGACAGCTCTAATTCACCCCTCCACTTT.

V usage is TRBV2 and J usage is TRBJ2-1; 15 nucleotides line up with TRBD2. CDR3 size: 18 residues. Germline V gene sequence: CDR1 SNHLY, CDR2 FYNNEI. The ends lost 2 bases at V and 9 bases at J; junction bases unmatched: 11. In nucleotides, the CDR3 is TGTGCCAGCAGTGAAATCCCCCGGACTAGCGGGGGGGCGAGTGAGCAGTTCTTC. Translated: CASSEIPRTSGGASEQFF.

The chain links TRBV7-9 to TRBJ1-5; D gene ambiguous. The CDR3 runs to 14 residues. Per the germline V gene, CDR1 is SEHNR and CDR2 is FQNEAQ (reference sequence). V gave up 3 bases and J gave up 3 bases, with 9 bases separating them. CDR3 protein: CASSFRGDNQPQHF. CDR3 nucleotide sequence: TGTGCCAGCAGCTTTCGCGGGGACAATCAGCCCCAGCATTTT.

The chain carries TRBV5-1 and TRBJ1-2; tentative D call: TRBD1 (5 bases). Germline V gene lookup returns CDR1 SGHRS and CDR2 YFSETQ. Trimming took off 4 bases at V and 10 bases at J, with 20 bases between the two ends. This CDR3 has 14 amino acids. The CDR3 reads CASSPTGPREDYTF. The CDR3 DNA is TGCGCCAGCAGCCCAACGGGACCCAGGGAGGACTACACCTTC. Full variable domain (missing parts from reference TRBV5-1 and TRBJ1-2): KAGVTQTPRYLIKTRGQQVTLSCSPISGHRSVSWYQQTPGQGLQFLFEYFSETQRNKGNFPGRFSGRQFSNSRSEMNVSTLELGDSALYLCASSPTGPREDYTFGSGTRLTVV.

Comment on this clone: Compared with germline, one end of the junction differs, possibly owing to a read error. V usage is TRBV5-5 and J usage is TRBJ1-2; 8 bases fit TRBD1. CDR3 length: 12 residues. The germline V gene has CDR1 SGHKS and CDR2 YYEKEE (reference sequence). CDR3 sequence reads: CASSLRTGGTLF. CDR3 bases: TGTGCCAGCAGCTTGAGAACAGGGGGTACCCTTTTC.

The rearrangement links TRBV19 to TRBJ1-1; D gene ambiguous. The germline CDR1 and CDR2 sequences are LNHDA and SQIVND (reference sequence). The CDR3 has 14 amino acids. Trimming stripped 7 bases from V and 3 bases from J, with 15 bases between. CDR3 nucleotides: TGTGCCAGTAACGACCGGGGAGGGCACACTGAAGCTTTCTTT. Translation: CASNDRGGHTEAFF.

The chain combines TRBV6-1 with TRBJ2-7, with TRBD1 identical over 11 bases. The J segment lost 4 bases and the V segment lost 0 bases, leaving 5 bases of the junction unmatched. The CDR3 is made up of 16 amino acids. Germline V CDR1 and CDR2: MNHNS, SASEGT. In DNA form, the CDR3 reads TGTGCCAGCAGTGAAGCACCCGGGACAGGGGGGTACGAGCAGTACTTC. It encodes CASSEAPGTGGYEQYF.

The chain has TRBV5-4 and TRBJ1-2; D may be TRBD1 (6 bases). The CDR3 sequence is 16 residues long. Trimming took off 4 bases at V and 4 bases at J, with 20 bases between the two ends. Looked up from germline, CDR1 is SGHNT and CDR2 is YYREEE (reference sequence). This CDR3 is CASSPSTGPQFYGYTF. The CDR3 DNA reads TGTGCCAGCAGCCCGTCAACAGGGCCCCAGTTCTATGGCTACACCTTC.

The chain is built from TRBV7-9 and TRBJ1-1; 8 nucleotides agree with TRBD1. The germline CDR1 and CDR2 sequences are SEHNR and FQNEAQ (reference sequence). Losses at the gene ends were 5 bases for V and 5 bases for J; bases not matched to a gene: 10. The CDR3 consists of 15 residues. In nucleotides, the CDR3 is TGTGCCAGCAGCCCATATCAGGGGGCCACGACTGAAGCTTTCTTT. Translating gives CASSPYQGATTEAFF.

The CDR3 loop is CASSYFQGGNEKLFF. The CDR3 nucleotides read TGTGCCAGCAGTTACTTTCAGGGGGGAAATGAAAAACTGTTTTTT. The chain links TRBV6-5 to TRBJ1-4, with 7 bases lining up with TRBD1. CDR3 length: 15 amino acids. Germline V lookup: CDR1 MNHEY, CDR2 SVGAGI. The V gene end was trimmed by 1 base and the J gene end by 5 bases; junction bases not matched to a gene: 4.

This chain links TRBV4-3 with TRBJ1-2, with 9 bases aligning to TRBD1. V was pared by 0 bases and J by 5 bases, with 4 bases of the junction left unmatched. Germline assignment: CDR1 LGHNA and CDR2 YSLEER. This CDR3 region has 15 residues. The CDR3 DNA reads as TGCGCCAGCAGCCAAGATCACAGGGGGCCTTATGGCTACACCTTC. Amino acids: CASSQDHRGPYGYTF.

This rearrangement joins TRBV27 to TRBJ2-2, with D possibly TRBD1 on 5 matching bases. Germline assignment: CDR1 MNHEY and CDR2 SMNVEV (reference sequence). The V and J ends lost 2 bases and 6 bases respectively, with 7 bases between them. The CDR3 covers 13 residues. For the CDR3, the DNA is TGTGCCAGCAGTTTACAGACAGCCGGGGAGCTGTTTTTT. Its protein is CASSLQTAGELFF.

This clone was recorded once. The gene calls are TRBV27 and TRBJ2-7; TRBD1 matches at 7 bases. The V and J ends lost 0 bases and 3 bases, in that order; junction bases with no gene match: 5. Per the germline V gene, CDR1 is MNHEY and CDR2 is SMNVEV (reference sequence). CDR3 length: 15 residues. For the CDR3, the DNA is TGTGCCAGCAGTTTATCGACAGGGTTCGGCTACGAGCAGTACTTC. Translated, it gives CASSLSTGFGYEQYF.